This TCR beta chain was captured by sequencing in a study of T cells in Graves' hyperthyroidism and ophthalmopathy. Turning to the study itself: Peripheral blood was collected at initial diagnosis, before any treatment.

On this clonotype: Its antigen is still unknown.

A patient was excluded if there was uncontrolled infection, other autoimmune disease, pregnancy or lactation. PBMCs stemmed from under 11 ml fresh peripheral blood. Regions amplified from RNA transcripts were the TCR beta CDR3 regions. With the HTBI primer set, the TCR CDR3 went through a first round of RT-PCR. TCRdb ran MiXCR on the multiplex PCR reads and lists one entry per CDR3 protein. Of hundreds of thousands of distinct CDR3 sequences listed, around a quarter are singletons. Notes on the study in general: Expanded thyroid clonotypes (above 0.001) were mostly also found in blood.

The CDR3 sequence is 14 residues long. From germline, CDR1 is MDHEN and CDR2 SYDVKM. V was shortened by 7 bases and J by 2 bases, with 15 bases between the two germline ends. Sequenced input: blood. The chain employs TRBV28 and TRBJ2-7; D gene uncertain. The sequence was obtained from a woman younger than 45 with Graves' ophthalmopathy. The CDR3 sequence is CASTSVARAYEQYF. The CDR3 DNA sequence: TGTGCCAGCACCTCCGTCGCCCGTGCCTACGAGCAGTACTTC.